The sequence of this T cell receptor beta chain was determined in a study of blood T cells in healthy people across ages. CDR3 length: 14 residues. Germline V gives CDR1 LNHDA, CDR2 SQIVND (reference sequence). Staff drew about 10 milliliters of peripheral blood from each donor. Study results and limitations: Observed TCR beta diversity per million T cells went down as age went up. This fall followed a roughly linear course with age.

On this clonotype: Its target is not known. An end of the junction does not agree with germline; a read error may underlie this.

Then a second PCR, running roughly 7 to 11 cycles, was carried out with a sample-barcoded 5' primer and a J-beta primer mix. Sequencing recovered at least 2.5 million CDR3-containing paired-end reads from each sample. TCRdb independently ran MiXCR on the 5' RACE reads; one entry per CDR3 protein. The repertoire has approximately 730,000 distinct CDR3 sequences, roughly 50% of them found once; the top ten carry approximately 40%. The source is a man at least 80 years old in good health. This chain links TRBV19 with TRBJ2-3; possibly TRBD1 for D (5 bases). Input material: blood. The CDR3 sequence: CATAEILGPDAQYF. The CDR3 coding sequence is TGTGCCACCGCGGAGATCTTGGGGCCAGATGCGCAGTATTTT.